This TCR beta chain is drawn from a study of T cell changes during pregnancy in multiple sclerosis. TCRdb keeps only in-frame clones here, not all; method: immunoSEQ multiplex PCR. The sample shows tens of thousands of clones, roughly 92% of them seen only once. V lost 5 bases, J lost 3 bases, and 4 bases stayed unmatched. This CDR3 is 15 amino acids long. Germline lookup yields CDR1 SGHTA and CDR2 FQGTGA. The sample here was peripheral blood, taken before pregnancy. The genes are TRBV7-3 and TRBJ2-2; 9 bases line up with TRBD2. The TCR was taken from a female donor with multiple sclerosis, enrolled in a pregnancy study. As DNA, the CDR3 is TGTGCCAGCAGCCCGCTAGCGGGATACACCGGGGAGCTGTTTTTT. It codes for CASSPLAGYTGELFF.